The rows below give T cell receptor beta chains drawn from one sample of a study of siplizumab effects on memory and regulatory T cells. Some clones are missing from TCRdb's copy, which holds only in-frame ones; the method was immunoSEQ multiplex PCR. The data hold 57,000 or so clones, with 90% to 95% observed a single time. Sequenced sample: CD8+ T cells sorted from blood. These receptors originate from a human donor in good health. Each CDR3 is given without its conserved first and last residue. Fields, in order: V gene, clone size, CDR3 protein. Size values are once, few and many counts, or a class for expanded clones, and some rows have none.

>TRBV5-8|NA
ASSLVRTDTQY
>TRBV27|NA
ASSPYGLAGPQETQY
>TRBV10-2|NA
ASALGEESTGELF
>TRBV10-2|NA
ASSVSGELF
>TRBV5-6|few
ASSSASGRIYEQY
>TRBV19|NA
ASSISPGLAGVTDTQY
>TRBV30|NA
AWQEAYGYT
>TRBV9|NA
ASSAGTSGLYNEQF
>TRBV19|NA
ASSAVRPSNQPQH
>TRBV5-1|NA
ASSFRTSGYYEQY
>TRBV30|NA
AWKLDFYTGELF
>TRBV11-3|NA
ASSLGQGGYEQY
>TRBV28|NA
ASSSSPLYGEQY
>TRBV29-1|once
SVRVPGPRDYT
>TRBV15|once
ATSSPLKEAYNEQF
>TRBV7-9|NA
ASSLPFDTQY
>TRBV6-5|NA
ASALDSGPYEQY
>TRBV12-5|NA
ASGLSRGLGNQPQH
>TRBV7-8|NA
ASSSTVWQETQY
>TRBV2|NA
ASFSGWLRDTQY
>TRBV4-1|NA
ASSQVPPPNPETQY
>TRBV19|NA
ASSTRQNTEAF
>TRBV28|NA
ASRNRGSSYNEQF
>TRBV19|NA
ASSIVTGNEKLF
>TRBV4-1|NA
ASSQPHEGVDTEAF
>TRBV7-2|NA
ASSLAAGGLRNEQF
>TRBV9|NA
ASSIGTGYSNQPQH
>TRBV2|NA
ASSDRAEQY
>TRBV7-9|NA
ASSLTTSYEQY
>TRBV19|NA
ASGQGWEQY
>TRBV5-1|NA
ASSKGTGPSGNTIY
>TRBV14|NA
ASMPRSSYNEQF
>TRBV10-3|NA
AISAGSEQF
>TRBV27|NA
ASSSLISGRRLGEQY
>TRBV15|NA
ATSNPGTGRRYGYT
>TRBV10-1|few
ASSERGAGGPTDTQY
>TRBV10-1|NA
ASSDTGELF
>TRBV2|NA
ASYGAKYGTEAF
>TRBV4-1|NA
ASSHIDLNNEQF
>TRBV7-9|NA
ASSPSDRILSDEQY
>TRBV15|NA
ATSRVGTGLSGELF
>TRBV11-3|NA
ASSAIGGGFEQY
>TRBV20-1|NA
SARVTGELF
>TRBV5-3|NA
ARSPHRHCGYT
>TRBV9|once
ASSDPTSGSTDTQY
>TRBV27|NA
ASSLLGNQPQH
>TRBV5-8|NA
ASSAGTSGTDTQY
>TRBV4-1|NA
ASSQDITLALY
>TRBV28|NA
ASSSLRGPREQY
>TRBV7-2|NA
ASSGLRFEQY
>TRBV10-3|once
AIMLTNTGELF
>TRBV7-8|NA
ASAIAGSVDEQF
>TRBV28|NA
ASSFRPGELF
>TRBV4-1|NA
ASSQDGGLSSGNTIY
>TRBV27|NA
ASSNRDRDYEQY
>TRBV27|NA
ASSPRRENQPQH
>TRBV2|once
ASSEPPSGRTEQY